These T cell receptor beta chains were read from a single sample in a study of cytomegalovirus exposure and HLA in healthy donors. Here immunoSEQ multiplex PCR was the method, and the copy in TCRdb shows in-frame clones only, minus some. The sample shows some 150,000 clones, over 90% of them seen only once. Source material: PBMCs. The receptors were sampled from a man aged 18 to 29 in good health and CMV-seropositive. Both conserved end residues are part of each CDR3. The D gene is left open where the match is weak. Clone size is given for some rows only: seen once, a few or many times, or a class if the clone is expanded.

>TRBD1|TRBV2|NA|TRBJ1-2
CASSVRTGGGNYGYTF
TGTGCCAGCAGTGTAAGGACAGGGGGTGGAAACTATGGCTACACCTTC
>TRBD2|TRBV7-9|NA|TRBJ2-7
CASSPQVGTSSVEQYF
TGTGCCAGCAGCCCCCAGGTCGGGACTAGCTCTGTCGAGCAGTACTTC
>NA|TRBV4-2|NA|TRBJ2-3
CASSQDGQGRTDTQYF
TGTGCCAGCAGCCAAGATGGGCAGGGTCGCACAGATACGCAGTATTTT
>NA|TRBV6-1|NA|TRBJ2-3
CASSEDPGGTDTQYF
TGTGCCAGCAGTGAAGACCCGGGGGGCACAGATACGCAGTATTTT
>TRBD1|TRBV6-5|NA|TRBJ1-1
CASSYSGQGFTEAFF
TGTGCCAGCAGTTACTCGGGACAGGGGTTCACTGAAGCTTTCTTT
>TRBD1|TRBV9|NA|TRBJ2-7
CASSPNRGHEQYF
TGTGCCAGCAGCCCTAACAGGGGCCACGAGCAGTACTTC
>TRBD2|TRBV10-3|NA|TRBJ2-1
CAISESMNSGGYNEQFF
TGTGCCATCAGTGAGTCGATGAATAGCGGGGGTTACAATGAGCAGTTCTTC
>TRBD2|TRBV27|once|TRBJ2-3
CATDVAGATDTQYF
TGTGCCACCGACGTAGCGGGGGCGACAGATACGCAGTATTTT
>NA|TRBV4-1|NA|TRBJ2-2
CASSQILGSLFF
TGCGCCAGCAGCCAAATCCTGGGGAGTCTGTTTTTT
>TRBD2|TRBV6-6|NA|TRBJ2-2
CASSWLAGNTGELFF
TGTGCCAGCAGTTGGCTAGCGGGGAACACCGGGGAGCTGTTTTTT
>TRBD2|TRBV27|NA|TRBJ2-7
CASRGLARYEQYF
TGTGCCAGCAGGGGACTAGCGCGCTACGAGCAGTACTTC
>TRBD1|TRBV18|NA|TRBJ1-1
CASSPLTIGGAGNTEAFF
TGTGCCAGCTCACCACTTACCATAGGGGGCGCGGGGAACACTGAAGCTTTCTTT
>NA|TRBV25-1|NA|TRBJ2-7
CASQGGEQYF
TGTGCCTCACAGGGTGGCGAGCAGTACTTC
>TRBD1|TRBV6-6|NA|TRBJ2-7
CASRLRQGNEQYF
TGTGCCAGCAGGCTACGACAGGGAAACGAGCAGTACTTC
>TRBD2|TRBV6-6|few|TRBJ2-7
CASSDLTSGTYEQYF
TGTGCCAGCAGTGACTTGACTAGCGGGACATACGAGCAGTACTTC
>TRBD2|TRBV5-4|NA|TRBJ2-1
CASSGSPSGSSYNEQFF
TGTGCCAGCAGCGGCAGCCCGAGCGGGAGCTCCTACAATGAGCAGTTCTTC
>TRBD2|TRBV5-6|once|TRBJ2-2
CASSRSGSYTGELFF
TGTGCCAGCAGCAGGAGCGGGAGCTACACCGGGGAGCTGTTTTTT
>NA|TRBV5-1|NA|TRBJ2-2
CASSLAAGVGTGELFF
TGCGCCAGCAGCTTGGCGGCAGGGGTAGGCACCGGGGAGCTGTTTTTT
>NA|TRBV5-4|NA|TRBJ2-5
CASSLIFQETQYF
TGTGCCAGCAGCTTGATCTTCCAAGAGACCCAGTACTTC
>NA|TRBV19|NA|TRBJ2-4
CASSITRTALAKNIQYF
TGTGCCAGTAGTATAACAAGAACAGCTTTAGCCAAAAACATTCAGTACTTC
>TRBD1|TRBV11-1|once|TRBJ2-1
CASSLGTGGNEQFF
TGTGCCAGCAGCTTGGGGACAGGGGGTAATGAGCAGTTCTTC
>NA|TRBV28|NA|TRBJ2-6
CASSQEGSGANVLTF
TGTGCCAGCAGTCAAGAGGGTTCAGGGGCCAACGTCCTGACTTTC
>TRBD2|TRBV7-2|NA|TRBJ2-7
CASSPGTSGRDPYEQYF
TGTGCCAGCAGCCCCGGGACTAGCGGGAGGGATCCCTACGAGCAGTACTTC
>NA|TRBV29-1|NA|TRBJ1-1
CSVETPPGHEAFF
TGCAGCGTTGAAACCCCCCCCGGACATGAAGCTTTCTTT
>NA|TRBV27|NA|TRBJ2-3
CASRGPSTDTQYF
TGTGCCAGCAGGGGGCCTAGCACAGATACGCAGTATTTT
>NA|TRBV18|NA|TRBJ1-5
CASSPAGAGQPQHF
TGTGCCAGCTCACCAGCAGGGGCAGGTCAGCCCCAGCATTTT
>NA|TRBV15|NA|TRBJ1-2
CATSRDGRDNYGYTF
TGTGCCACCAGCAGAGATGGCAGGGATAACTATGGCTACACCTTC
>NA|TRBV7-9|once|TRBJ2-1
CASSLFTSSYNEQFF
TGTGCCAGCAGCTTATTCACTAGCTCCTACAATGAGCAGTTCTTC
>TRBD2|TRBV19|NA|TRBJ2-1
CASSIGTSEYNEQFF
TGTGCCAGTAGTATTGGGACTAGCGAATACAATGAGCAGTTCTTC
>NA|TRBV5-5|NA|TRBJ2-5
CASSLWDGRIAETQYF
TGTGCCAGCAGCTTATGGGATGGGAGGATTGCAGAGACCCAGTACTTC
>TRBD2|TRBV7-9|NA|TRBJ2-1
CASSKTSGTSYNEQFF
TGTGCCAGCAGCAAGACTAGCGGGACGTCCTACAATGAGCAGTTCTTC
>NA|TRBV28|NA|TRBJ1-2
CASSFSQGLGNYGYTF
TGTGCCAGCAGTTTCTCTCAGGGCTTGGGTAACTATGGCTACACCTTC
>NA|TRBV28|once|TRBJ1-2
CASSSATLNTF
TGTGCCAGCAGTTCTGCTACCCTGAACACCTTC
>TRBD1|TRBV6-1|NA|TRBJ1-6
CASRTDRDSPLHF
TGTGCCAGCAGGACCGACAGGGACTCACCCCTCCACTTT
>NA|TRBV5-1|NA|TRBJ2-2
CASSPDGLANTGELFF
TGCGCCAGCAGCCCGGATGGACTTGCGAACACCGGGGAGCTGTTTTTT
>NA|TRBV28|once|TRBJ2-7
CASSPPDRLDEQYF
TGTGCCAGCAGTCCCCCAGACAGGTTAGACGAGCAGTACTTC
>TRBD1|TRBV7-9|NA|TRBJ1-1
CASSLDRGAFF
TGTGCCAGCAGCTTGGACAGGGGAGCTTTCTTT
>NA|TRBV28|NA|TRBJ1-5
CASRLIRGGNQPQHF
TGTGCCAGCAGGTTAATTCGGGGGGGCAATCAGCCCCAGCATTTT
>NA|TRBV19|few|TRBJ2-1
CASSMADEQFF
TGTGCCAGTAGTATGGCGGATGAGCAGTTCTTC
>TRBD1|TRBV5-1|few|TRBJ1-1
CASSLAGGFTEAFF
TGCGCCAGCAGCTTGGCAGGGGGCTTCACTGAAGCTTTCTTT
>TRBD1|TRBV10-3|NA|TRBJ2-6
CAIKDRGAGANVLTF
TGTGCCATCAAGGACAGGGGAGCTGGGGCCAACGTCCTGACTTTC
>NA|TRBV11-2|NA|TRBJ1-2
CASSLGTSGYTF
TGTGCCAGCAGCTTAGGAACGAGTGGCTACACCTTC
>NA|TRBV30|NA|TRBJ2-3
CAWSLPSTDTQYF
TGTGCCTGGAGTCTTCCCTCCACAGATACGCAGTATTTT
>TRBD1|TRBV27|once|TRBJ1-4
CASSSYPGQGVGKLFF
TGTGCCAGCAGTTCTTACCCGGGACAGGGTGTTGGAAAACTGTTTTTT